This T cell receptor beta chain was sequenced during a study of blood T cell repertoires in COVID-19. On the study more broadly: Material from acute and convalescent COVID-19 was sourced from the United States, Italy and Spain. Sources were T cells, B-cell-depleted T cells, or PBMCs; the material itself was cDNA or gDNA.

As processed by the authors: Reference gene primer amplification gave nucleated cell count estimates. Data came from immunoSEQ multiplex PCR; TCRdb stores just in-frame clones and leaves some out. V and J calls and clone size are given by that table; D and trimming were obtained from the DNA. The sample has hundreds of thousands of clones, more than 75% seen once. During active infection, Seattle patients enrolled and were then monitored through disease. The germline CDR1 and CDR2 sequences are SEHNR and FQNEAQ (reference sequence). This CDR3 spans 16 amino acids. V was pared by 6 bases and J by 5 bases, with 17 bases between.

Source material: peripheral blood. The chain links TRBV7-9 to TRBJ1-6; tentative D call: TRBD1 (6 bases). This TCR was sampled from a woman of 80 years or more with COVID-19, enrolled during active disease. DNA of the CDR3: TGTGCCAGCAGGATCGCCGGGACAAGTAATAATTCACCCCTCCACTTT. Translated, it gives CASRIAGTSNNSPLHF.